This entry describes one T cell receptor (beta chain). The same CDR3 is also encoded by other DNA sequences in this sample. This specimen belongs to a study of blood T cell repertoires in COVID-19. The wider study: The samples span acute and convalescent COVID-19 from the United States, Italy and Spain. T cells, B-cell-depleted T cells, or PBMCs provided the cDNA or gDNA that served as material.

In the source study's methods: Amplifying reference gene primers gave estimates of nucleated cell counts. This table comes from immunoSEQ multiplex PCR, and its TCRdb copy is limited to in-frame clones, with some not included. That table supplies the V and J calls and clone size; D and trimming were determined from the DNA. The repertoire holds 73,000 or so clones, with 80% to 85% as singletons. This TCR came from a woman in her sixties with acute or convalescent COVID-19. The sample consisted of peripheral blood.

The CDR3 protein is CASSPQPGSGNTIYF. The CDR3, as DNA: TGTGCCAGCAGCCCGCAACCAGGATCTGGAAACACCATATATTTT. This chain connects TRBV11-2 to TRBJ1-3; no firm D call. Trimming left V 5 bases short and J 1 base short, with 12 bases between. Germline CDR1 SGHAT, CDR2 FQNNGV. The CDR3 is 15 residues long.